Presented here are 17 T cell receptor beta chains from one specimen sequenced in a study of shared clonotypes between healthy human individuals. Assay: immunoSEQ multiplex PCR; the TCRdb copy retains only in-frame clones and omits some. The sample lists around 95,000 clones; approximately 61% were seen once. Sequencing input: memory CD8+ T cells sorted from blood. Regarding subset: CD45RO+ cells pooled with CCR7-negative TemRA cells. The receptors here all came from a young man in good health.

This clone was detected many times. This chain uses TRBV4-3 with TRBJ2-1; TRBD2 agrees at 8 bases. The CDR3 has 19 residues. Germline lookup yields CDR1 LGHNA and CDR2 YSLEER. The V gene end was trimmed by 1 base and the J gene end by 0 bases; junction bases not matched to a gene: 11. The CDR3 sequence: CASSQVFGSGTSSYNEQFF. The DNA for the CDR3 is TGCGCCAGCAGCCAAGTGTTCGGTAGCGGGACGAGCTCCTACAATGAGCAGTTCTTC.

This clone was counted a few times. This CDR3 is CASSESNVPSYEQYF. In DNA form, the CDR3 reads TGTGCCAGCAGTGAATCGAACGTTCCCTCCTACGAGCAGTACTTC. The chain employs TRBV2 and TRBJ2-7; no reliable D call. Trimming shortened V by 2 bases and J by 0 bases, and 11 bases separated the two germline ends. CDR1 SNHLY and CDR2 FYNNEI come from the germline V gene. There are 15 residues in the CDR3.

The CDR3 coding sequence is TGCAGCGTATGGGGACAGGGGAGCACAATGGCTTTCTTT. It specifies CSVWGQGSTMAFF. This chain connects TRBV29-1 to TRBJ1-1; TRBD1 matches at 10 bases. The CDR3 is made up of 13 amino acids. CDR1 and CDR2 (germline): SQVTM, ANQGSEA. J lost 11 bases, V lost 6 bases, and 12 bases had no gene match. The full variable domain, rest sourced from reference TRBV29-1 and TRBJ1-1, is SAVISQKPSRDICQRGTSLTIQCQVDSQVTMMFWYRQQPGQSLTLIATANQGSEATYESGFVIDKFPISRPNLTFSTLTVSNMSPEDSSIYLCSVWGQGSTMAFFGQGTRLTVV.

The V gene is TRBV6-6, the J gene TRBJ2-7; 7 bases fit TRBD1. J lost 1 base, V lost 2 bases, and 8 bases had no gene match. Germline V gene data show CDR1 as MNHNY and CDR2 as SVGAGI (reference sequence). The CDR3 consists of 16 residues. The CDR3 nucleotides are TGTGCCAGCAGTTACGGTTATGGGACAGAGTCCTACGAGCAGTACTTC. It is translated as CASSYGYGTESYEQYF.

This clone was seen many times. The chain employs TRBV10-1 and TRBJ2-2; TRBD1 agrees at 7 bases. The junction had 8 bases not matched to a gene; V was cut back by 3 bases and J by 1 base. This CDR3 has 17 amino acids. Germline loops: CDR1 WNHNN, CDR2 SYGVQD (reference sequence). DNA for the CDR3: TGCGCCAGCAGTGAACTTGGGACAGAGCTGAACACCGGGGAGCTGTTTTTT. Translation gives CASSELGTELNTGELFF.

Comments on this clone: One base separates it from a far larger clone, so it is likely a read error. CDR3 sequence (DNA): TGCGCCAGCAGCCAAGACGCGACTAGCGACTCCTACGAGCAGTACTTC. As protein: CASSQDATSDSYEQYF. This chain connects TRBV4-1 to TRBJ2-7; 8 bases are shared with TRBD2. V lost 0 bases, J lost 0 bases, and 4 bases stayed unmatched. Germline values: CDR1 MGHRA, CDR2 YSYEKL. The CDR3 has 16 residues.

The CDR3 DNA sequence: TGTGCCAGCAGCCTCGACAGCGCAACTAATGAAAAACTGTTTTTT. It specifies CASSLDSATNEKLFF. The chain combines TRBV7-9 with TRBJ1-4; D perhaps matches TRBD1 (5 bases). The germline CDR1 and CDR2 sequences are SEHNR and FQNEAQ (reference sequence). The CDR3 consists of 15 residues. V dropped 5 bases and J dropped 0 bases, with 10 bases sitting between them.

The chain uses TRBV5-6 and TRBJ2-5; 7 bases align to TRBD1. The CDR3 sequence is 13 residues long. Per germline, CDR1 SGHDT and CDR2 YYEEEE. V dropped 5 bases and J dropped 3; count of bases not matched to a gene: 4. The CDR3 protein is CASRRDSEETQYF. The DNA for the CDR3 is TGTGCCAGCAGAAGGGACAGTGAAGAGACCCAGTACTTC.

The chain links TRBV5-4 to TRBJ2-3, with TRBD2 matching 7 bases. After removal of 2 bases from V and 1 base from J, the junction contained 7 bases not matched to a gene. The CDR3 totals 16 residues. Germline CDR1 and CDR2: SGHNT and YYREEE (reference sequence). CDR3 sequence reads: CASSLGLVVGTDTQYF. CDR3 bases: TGTGCCAGCAGCTTAGGACTAGTAGTTGGCACAGATACGCAGTATTTT.

This sequence joins TRBV27 and TRBJ2-1, with a possible D match to TRBD2 (6 bases). Germline V gene sequence: CDR1 MNHEY, CDR2 SMNVEV (reference sequence). V gave up 8 bases and J gave up 10 bases, with 6 bases separating them. This CDR3 is built from 9 residues. The CDR3 reads CASGGEQFF. Written as DNA, the CDR3 is TGTGCCAGCGGGGGGGAGCAGTTCTTC.

The V call is TRBV5-1, the J call TRBJ2-6, with D unclear. V was pared by 7 bases and J by 3 bases, with 14 bases between. CDR3 length: 15 amino acids. Germline V gene data show CDR1 as SGHRS and CDR2 as YFSETQ. In DNA, the CDR3 is TGCGCCAGCCGCAGTCAAGTAAGTGGGGCCAACGTCCTGACTTTC. This translates into CASRSQVSGANVLTF. Combining the CDR3 with reference TRBV5-1 and TRBJ2-6 gives the whole variable domain KAGVTQTPRYLIKTRGQQVTLSCSPISGHRSVSWYQQTPGQGLQFLFEYFSETQRNKGNFPGRFSGRQFSNSRSEMNVSTLELGDSALYLCASRSQVSGANVLTFGAGSRLTVL.

The rearrangement uses TRBV10-2 and TRBJ2-3; possibly TRBD2 for D (7 bases). CDR1 WSHSY and CDR2 SAAADI come from the germline V gene. The CDR3 is made up of 14 amino acids. Deletions cut 6 bases from V and 5 bases from J, with 15 bases between. For the CDR3, the DNA is TGCGCCAGCAGCGACTTAGGGGGGGGAGATACGCAGTATTTT. Protein: CASSDLGGGDTQYF.

CDR3 in DNA: TGTGCCACCCGGGACGGTTCCTACGAGCAGTACTTC. Residues: CATRDGSYEQYF. The chain has TRBV11-2 and TRBJ2-7; possibly TRBD1 or TRBD2 for D (5 bases each). The CDR3 contains 12 residues. Germline V CDR1 and CDR2: SGHAT, FQNNGV. Trimming left V 10 bases short and J 1 base short, with 11 bases between.

This chain uses TRBV7-2 with TRBJ2-1; 8 bases map to TRBD1. The V and J ends lost 5 bases and 3 bases, in that order; junction bases with no gene match: 6. CDR3 length equals 15 residues. The germline V gene encodes CDR1 SGHTA and CDR2 FQGNSA. DNA of the CDR3: TGTGCCAGCAGCCCTGACAGGGGAAACTACAATGAGCAGTTCTTC. As protein: CASSPDRGNYNEQFF.

This rearrangement joins TRBV7-2 to TRBJ2-1, with 8 nucleotides matching TRBD2. The CDR3 spans 14 residues. Germline V lookup: CDR1 SGHTA, CDR2 FQGNSA. The V and J ends lost 5 bases and 9 bases, in that order; junction bases with no gene match: 9. CDR3 region: CASSPEAGVGEQFF. CDR3 DNA sequence: TGTGCCAGCAGCCCCGAAGCGGGAGTTGGTGAGCAGTTCTTC.

This clone was observed many times. The V and J genes are TRBV11-2 and TRBJ2-1, with D hard to call. The V end was cut by 5 bases, the J end by 2 bases, with 13 bases between. Per germline, CDR1 SGHAT and CDR2 FQNNGV. The CDR3 has 15 amino acids. CDR3 sequence (DNA): TGTGCCAGCAGCCCGTCCTATGGACCCTACAATGAGCAGTTCTTC. It translates to CASSPSYGPYNEQFF.

This clone has only a few counts. V gene TRBV5-1 combines with J gene TRBJ2-3; D unclear. The CDR3 is 11 residues long. V was shortened by 1 base and J by 3 bases, with 0 bases between the two germline ends. CDR1 is SGHRS, CDR2 YFSETQ, per germline. In DNA form, the CDR3 reads TGCGCCAGCAGCTTGACAGATACGCAGTATTTT. Amino acids: CASSLTDTQYF. The entire variable domain, with the rest obtained from reference TRBV5-1 and TRBJ2-3, is as follows: KAGVTQTPRYLIKTRGQQVTLSCSPISGHRSVSWYQQTPGQGLQFLFEYFSETQRNKGNFPGRFSGRQFSNSRSEMNVSTLELGDSALYLCASSLTDTQYFGPGTRLTVL.